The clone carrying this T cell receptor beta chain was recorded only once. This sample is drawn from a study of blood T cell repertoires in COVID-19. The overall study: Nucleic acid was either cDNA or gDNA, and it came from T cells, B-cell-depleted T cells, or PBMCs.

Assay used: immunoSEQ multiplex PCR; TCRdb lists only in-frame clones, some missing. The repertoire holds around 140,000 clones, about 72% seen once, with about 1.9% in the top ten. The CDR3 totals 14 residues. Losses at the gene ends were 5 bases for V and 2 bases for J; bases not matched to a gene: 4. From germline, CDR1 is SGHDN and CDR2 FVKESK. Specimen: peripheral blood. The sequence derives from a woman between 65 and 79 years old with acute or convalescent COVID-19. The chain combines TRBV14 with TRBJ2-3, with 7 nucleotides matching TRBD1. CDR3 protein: CASSKGAVTDTQYF. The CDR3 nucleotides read TGTGCCAGCAGCAAGGGGGCCGTCACAGATACGCAGTATTTT.